Detailed here is one T cell receptor (beta chain). Its antigen remains unidentified. Looked up from germline, CDR1 is SGHTS and CDR2 is YDEGEE. The length of the CDR3 is 15 residues. V was clipped by 0 bases and J by 5 bases, with 14 bases between them. The sample comes from a study of response to subunit inactivated influenza vaccine. Findings of the study overall: Each seasonal influenza vaccination, the authors suggested, recruits few new T cells.

Each CDR3 protein gets one entry after TCRdb re-called the RT-PCR reads with MiXCR. The sample carries about 800,000 distinct CDR3 sequences, 21% recorded once. Sequences were derived from PBMCs from blood, sampled 5 days after vaccination. The sequence was collected from a man aged 45-60 years who received an inactivated influenza vaccine. This chain joins TRBV5-8 and TRBJ1-1; D not resolved. The CDR3 is CASSLGARFQTEAFF. The CDR3 DNA follows: TGTGCCAGCAGCTTGGGGGCGCGGTTTCAAACTGAAGCTTTCTTT. The whole variable domain, filled in from reference TRBV5-8 and TRBJ1-1, reads EAGVTQSPTHLIKTRGQQATLRCSPISGHTSVYWYQQALGLGLQFLLWYDEGEERNRGNFPPRFSGRQFPNYSSELNVNALELEDSALYLCASSLGARFQTEAFFGQGTRLTVV.